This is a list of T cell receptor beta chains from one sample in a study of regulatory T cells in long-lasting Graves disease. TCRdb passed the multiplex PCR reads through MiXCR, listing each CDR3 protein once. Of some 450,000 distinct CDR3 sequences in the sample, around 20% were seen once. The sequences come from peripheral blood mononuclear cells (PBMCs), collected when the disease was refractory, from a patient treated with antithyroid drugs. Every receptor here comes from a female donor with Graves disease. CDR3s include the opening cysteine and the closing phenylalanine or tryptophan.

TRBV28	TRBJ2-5	CASSSTSGGSQETQYF
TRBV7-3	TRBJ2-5	CASSPGTGAQETQYF
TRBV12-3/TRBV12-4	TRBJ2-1	CASPTGTPNNEQFF
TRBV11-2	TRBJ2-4	CASSLGTGENIQYF
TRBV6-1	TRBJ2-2	CASIFGRANTGELFF
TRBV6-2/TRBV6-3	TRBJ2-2	CASSYSILGELFF
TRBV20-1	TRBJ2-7	CSAQISGNEQYF
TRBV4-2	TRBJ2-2	CASSQERRVRTGELFF
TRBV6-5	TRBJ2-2	CASSYSMGQTNTGELFF
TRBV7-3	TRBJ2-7	CASSSGTGIPYEQYF
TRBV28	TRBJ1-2	CASSLTGTGLIYGYTF
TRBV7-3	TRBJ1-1	CASSPGDYKRAFF
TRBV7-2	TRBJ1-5	CASSPGMSNQPQHF
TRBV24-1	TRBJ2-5	CATMGRVGETQYF
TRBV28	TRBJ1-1	CASRVSQNTEAFF
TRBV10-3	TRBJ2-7	CAISESDRPYEQYF
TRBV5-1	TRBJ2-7	CASSDVPGRLNSYEQYF
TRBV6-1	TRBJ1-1	CASIWKGQQNTEAFF
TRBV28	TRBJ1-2	CASTLKLRRGRWYGYTF
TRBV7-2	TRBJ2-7	CASSLAFRLAGYSYEQYF
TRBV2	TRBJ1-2	CASGDRARGYTF
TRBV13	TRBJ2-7	CASSSPAIAGVAYEQYF
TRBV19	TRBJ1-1	CASSARDRVWGTEAFF
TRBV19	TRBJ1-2	CASTRESGTGGLYGYTF
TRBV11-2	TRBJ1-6	CASRRIGTGASPLHF
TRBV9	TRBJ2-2	CASSVAPQAGELFF